Presented here are 2 T cell receptor beta chains from one specimen sequenced in a study of T-cell memory formation after mild COVID-19. TCRdb ran MiXCR on the 5' RACE reads and lists one entry per CDR3 protein. The sample holds hundreds of thousands of distinct CDR3 sequences; 25% to 30% are singletons and the top ten take about 13%. The sequencing input was PBMCs or a T cell subset sorted from them (not recorded which). These receptors were taken from an adult woman who had mild COVID-19 (a few samples of this study predate the infection). Cell type and time point are not known.

This clonotype was counted between two and nine times. V usage is TRBV20-1 and J usage is TRBJ1-6; D not certain. Germline lookup yields CDR1 DFQATT and CDR2 SNEGSKA (reference sequence). The length of the CDR3 is 15 residues. The V gene lost 5 bases and the J gene lost 4 bases, with 15 bases spanning the gap. The CDR3 protein is CSAQTQTGYNSPLHF. CDR3 nucleotide sequence: TGCAGTGCTCAAACCCAAACGGGGTATAATTCACCCCTCCACTTT.

The chain has TRBV30 and TRBJ1-1; tentative D call: TRBD1 (5 bases). The V end was cut by 8 bases, the J end by 5 bases, with 27 bases between. The CDR3 length is 16 residues. Germline V gene data show CDR1 as GTSNPN and CDR2 as SVGIG (reference sequence). For the CDR3, the DNA is TGTGCCGGCCTCCCTTTTCGGGGGGACCTGGGGACTGAAGCTTTCTTT. Protein sequence: CAGLPFRGDLGTEAFF. Based on the CDR3 plus reference TRBV30 and TRBJ1-1, the full variable domain is SQTIHQWPATLVQPVGSPLSLECTVEGTSNPNLYWYRQAAGRGLQLLFYSVGIGQISSEVPQNLSASRPQDRQFILSSKKLLLSDSGFYLCAGLPFRGDLGTEAFFGQGTRLTVV.